This entry concerns a single T cell receptor beta chain. The entry originates in a study of blood T cell repertoires in COVID-19. J was trimmed by 3 bases and V by 7 bases; bases with no gene match: 5. Germline CDR1 LGHDT, CDR2 YNNKEL (reference sequence). CDR3 length equals 13 residues. In assigning cohorts, the study relied on participant-reported clinical history. Profiled with immunoSEQ multiplex PCR; TCRdb holds only in-frame clones, not every one. The profile shows approximately 260,000 clones, approximately 83% of them singletons. This receptor was obtained from a man aged 45-65 years who had recovered from COVID-19. Sequenced input: PBMCs or T cells enriched from blood (not recorded which). The genes are TRBV3-1 (or the pseudogene TRBV3-2) and TRBJ1-2; TRBD1 agrees at 7 bases. CDR3 nucleotides: TGTGCCAGCAAAGGCAGGGGGTACTATGGCTACACCTTC. This sequence encodes CASKGRGYYGYTF.